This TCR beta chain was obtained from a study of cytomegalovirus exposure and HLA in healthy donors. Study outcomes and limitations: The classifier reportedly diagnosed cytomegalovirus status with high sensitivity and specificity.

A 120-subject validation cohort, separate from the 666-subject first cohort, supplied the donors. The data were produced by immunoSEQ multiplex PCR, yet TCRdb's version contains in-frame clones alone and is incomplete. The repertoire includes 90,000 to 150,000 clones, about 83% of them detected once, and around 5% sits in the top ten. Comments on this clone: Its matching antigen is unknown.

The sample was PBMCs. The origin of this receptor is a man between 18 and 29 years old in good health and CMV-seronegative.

The CDR3 is CASSYLALSSYNEQFF. The CDR3, as DNA: TGTGCCAGCAGTTACCTAGCGCTGAGCTCCTACAATGAGCAGTTCTTC. V usage is TRBV28 and J usage is TRBJ2-1; maybe TRBD2 (6 bases). Germline-derived CDR1 and CDR2 are MDHEN and SYDVKM. This CDR3 spans 16 amino acids. Trimming cost V 4 bases and J 0 bases, with 13 bases left between them. Together with reference TRBV28 and TRBJ2-1, the CDR3 gives the full variable domain: DVKVTQSSRYLVKRTGEKVFLECVQDMDHENMFWYRQDPGLGLRLIYFSYDVKMKEKGDIPEGYSVSREKKERFSLILESASTNQTSMYLCASSYLALSSYNEQFFGPGTRLTVL.